These T cell receptor beta chains were read from a single sample in a study of blood T cell repertoires in COVID-19. Method: immunoSEQ multiplex PCR; TCRdb's copy keeps in-frame clones and lacks some. Of 200,000 to 250,000 clones listed, about 80% are singletons. Sequencing was carried out using PBMCs or T cells enriched from blood (not recorded which). These receptor sequences come from a man in his 60s who had recovered from COVID-19. The CDR3 runs from the conserved cysteine through the conserved F or W. Each record gives: D gene, clone size, J gene, CDR3 length, V gene, CDR3 DNA, CDR3 protein. The D gene is left open where the match is weak. Not every row has a clone size; where given, it reads once, few, many or a size class.

>TRBD2|.|TRBJ2-1|15|TRBV7-2
TGTGCCAGCAGCTTCCGACTAGCGGGTTACAATGAGCAGTTCTTC
CASSFRLAGYNEQFF
>TRBD1|.|TRBJ1-1|13|TRBV5-1
TGCGCCAGCAGCTTAGACAGGGGAGGTGGTGCTTTCTTT
CASSLDRGGGAFF
>.|.|TRBJ1-5|14|TRBV24-1
TGTGCCACCAGTGAAGGGGATAGCAATCAGCCCCAGCATTTT
CATSEGDSNQPQHF
>.|.|TRBJ2-5|18|TRBV21-1
TGTGCCAGCAGCAAAGAAGCTGAGGGTAACATCGTACAAGAGACCCAGTACTTC
CASSKEAEGNIVQETQYF
>.|.|TRBJ1-2|13|TRBV18
TGTGCCAGCTCACCGGGGGGAAACTATGGCTACACCTTC
CASSPGGNYGYTF
>TRBD1|.|TRBJ1-5|18|TRBV3-1/TRBV3-2
TGTGCCAGCAGTCACACGGGACAGTCCTGGGATAGCAATCAGCCCCAGCATTTT
CASSHTGQSWDSNQPQHF
>.|.|TRBJ1-2|16|TRBV6-6
TGTGCCAGCAGTTATCTAACGGGGAGAGCCAACTATGGCTACACCTTC
CASSYLTGRANYGYTF
>.|.|TRBJ1-4|15|TRBV5-1
TGCGCCAGCAGCTTGGGAGGTACACCTAATGAAAAACTGTTTTTT
CASSLGGTPNEKLFF
>.|.|TRBJ2-6|17|TRBV19
TGTGCCAGTAGTGTCCTTTTCAGATCCTCTGGGGCCAACGTCCTGACTTTC
CASSVLFRSSGANVLTF
>TRBD1|.|TRBJ2-3|16|TRBV11-3
TGTGCCAGCAGCCCGCCAGGGACAGGAAGCACAGATACGCAGTATTTT
CASSPPGTGSTDTQYF
>.|.|TRBJ2-7|11|TRBV5-8
TGTGCCAGCAGCTTCGGGGGTGAGCAGTACTTC
CASSFGGEQYF
>TRBD2|.|TRBJ2-3|14|TRBV5-5
TGTGCCAGCAGCTTAGCGGGGGGGACAGATACGCAGTATTTT
CASSLAGGTDTQYF
>.|.|TRBJ1-2|13|TRBV3-1/TRBV3-2
TGTGCCAGCAGCCAACTGGCGGCCAGGGTCTACACCTTC
CASSQLAARVYTF
>TRBD1|.|TRBJ2-4|16|TRBV7-9
TGTGCCAGCAGCTACCACCGACAGGGAAGCAAAAACATTCAGTACTTC
CASSYHRQGSKNIQYF
>TRBD1|.|TRBJ1-1|14|TRBV6-4
TGTGCCAGCAGTGACTCTGGTGGGACAGGTGAAGCTTTCTTT
CASSDSGGTGEAFF
>TRBD1|.|TRBJ1-4|14|TRBV2
TGTGCCAGCAGTGGGACAGGGGGAAGTGAAAAACTGTTTTTT
CASSGTGGSEKLFF
>.|.|TRBJ2-1|15|TRBV4-3
TGCGCCAGCAGCCAAGATCTTGGGGCAGACAATGAGCAGTTCTTC
CASSQDLGADNEQFF
>.|.|TRBJ2-7|15|TRBV5-1
TGCGCCAGCAGCTTGGTGGTTGACTTCTCCTACGAGCAGTACTTC
CASSLVVDFSYEQYF
>TRBD2|few|TRBJ2-5|17|TRBV12-5
TGTGCTAGTGGTTTGACTACTAGCGGGGCTAACAAAGAGACCCAGTACTTC
CASGLTTSGANKETQYF
>.|.|TRBJ2-5|16|TRBV7-6
TGTGCCAGCAGCTTAGAAAAGGGGCAGCTCGGAGAGACCCAGTACTTC
CASSLEKGQLGETQYF
>.|.|TRBJ1-6|15|TRBV4-3
TGCGCCAGCAGCCGGACGACGGACATGAATTCACCCCTCCACTTT
CASSRTTDMNSPLHF
>TRBD1|once|TRBJ1-2|14|TRBV24-1
TGTGCCACCAGTGATCGGACAGGACCCTATGGCTACACCTTC
CATSDRTGPYGYTF
>TRBD2|.|TRBJ2-2|17|TRBV24-1
TGTGCCACCAGTGATCCTAGCGGGGGGGCGTACACCGGGGAGCTGTTTTTT
CATSDPSGGAYTGELFF
>.|few|TRBJ2-2|17|TRBV14
TGTGCCAGCAGCCGAAGGGTGGGGGCGCGTGACACCGGGGAGCTGTTTTTT
CASSRRVGARDTGELFF
>.|.|TRBJ2-3|16|TRBV19
TGTGCCAGTACCCCCTTCCGAGTGGGACTCACAGATACGCAGTATTTT
CASTPFRVGLTDTQYF
>TRBD2|.|TRBJ2-3|15|TRBV2
TGTGCCAGCAGTGTTCTAGCGGGGGGCGCAGATACGCAGTATTTT
CASSVLAGGADTQYF
>.|.|TRBJ2-3|16|TRBV10-3
TGTGCCATCAATAGCCCCGGTCTTTCGAGCACAGATACGCAGTATTTT
CAINSPGLSSTDTQYF
>.|.|TRBJ2-2|13|TRBV2
TGTGCCAGCAGTGTGTCGGACACCGGGGAGCTGTTTTTT
CASSVSDTGELFF
>TRBD2|.|TRBJ2-7|15|TRBV19
TGTGCCAGTGGAGATATAGCGGGGGATACCTACGAGCAGTACTTC
CASGDIAGDTYEQYF
>TRBD1|.|TRBJ1-1|15|TRBV2
TGTGCCAGCAGTGAACAGGGGGCCATGAACACTGAAGCTTTCTTT
CASSEQGAMNTEAFF
>TRBD1|.|TRBJ2-5|14|TRBV9
TGTGCCAGCAGCGCCGGGACAGGGAAAAAGACCCAGTACTTC
CASSAGTGKKTQYF
>.|.|TRBJ1-1|15|TRBV5-5
TGTGCCAGCAGCTTGGCTGGGGGGGGGAACACTGAAGCTTTCTTT
CASSLAGGGNTEAFF
>TRBD1|few|TRBJ2-5|15|TRBV7-7
TGTGCTAGCAGCTTACGGGACAGGGAATACGAGACCCAGTACTTC
CASSLRDREYETQYF
>TRBD2|.|TRBJ2-5|14|TRBV3-1/TRBV3-2
TGTGCCAGCAGCCGCGGGACTAGCGGCGAGACCCAGTACTTC
CASSRGTSGETQYF
>TRBD1|.|TRBJ1-1|16|TRBV5-1
TGCGCCAGCAGCCCCCGGAGACAGGGCGCGAACACTGAAGCTTTCTTT
CASSPRRQGANTEAFF
>TRBD2|.|TRBJ2-5|17|TRBV7-9
TGTGCCAGCAGCCCGGGACTAGCGGGGGAGGCGTGGGAGACCCAGTACTTC
CASSPGLAGEAWETQYF